Below are 3 T cell receptor beta chains sequenced from a single sample in a study of T cells in Graves' hyperthyroidism and ophthalmopathy. It was RNA transcripts that yielded the amplified TCR beta CDR3 regions. Carried out on the TCR CDR3, a first-round RT-PCR used the HTBI primer set. One entry per CDR3 protein, called by TCRdb with MiXCR from the multiplex PCR reads. The sample holds 300,000 or so distinct CDR3 sequences, about 15% seen once. Sequencing was performed on blood. The receptors originated from a woman aged 55-70 years with Graves' ophthalmopathy.

This clonotype has ten or more counts. The J gene is TRBJ1-2, the V gene TRBV12-3 or TRBV12-4; D call uncertain. This CDR3 contains 15 residues. Between the trimmed V and J ends, which lost 6 bases and 3 bases, there was a span of 17 bases. CDR3 protein: CASRSRDDGDYGYTF. As DNA, the CDR3 is TGTGCCAGCAGATCGCGGGATGACGGAGACTATGGCTACACCTTC.

Only a few counts were recorded for this clonotype. The chain joins TRBV24-1 to TRBJ1-1; a possible D gene is TRBD1 (6 bases). V lost 3 bases and J lost 1, with 8 bases in between. From germline, CDR1 is KGHDR and CDR2 SFDVKD. CDR3 length equals 14 residues. CDR3 bases: TGTGCCACCAGTGATCCGGGACAGAACACTGAAGCTTTCTTT. This codes for CATSDPGQNTEAFF.

This clonotype was seen ten or more times. The CDR3, as DNA: TGCAGTGCTAGAGTCAGGACCGCTGAAGCTTTCTTT. Its protein is CSARVRTAEAFF. The chain uses TRBV20-1 and TRBJ1-1; D is undetermined. CDR1 and CDR2 (germline): DFQATT, SNEGSKA (reference sequence). The germline V and J ends were trimmed by 1 base and 6 bases, with 9 bases remaining between them. CDR3 size: 12 residues.